This is a list of T cell receptor beta chains from one sample in a study of T-cell memory formation after mild COVID-19. TCRdb recomputed calls from the 5' RACE reads with MiXCR, one row per CDR3 protein. The sample holds 550,000 to 650,000 distinct CDR3 sequences, around 16% seen once. Sequenced sample: PBMCs or a T cell subset sorted from them (not recorded which). Source of these receptors: an adult woman who had mild COVID-19 (a few samples of this study predate the infection). Cell type and time point are not known. The CDR3 runs from the conserved cysteine through the conserved F or W. D genes are given only for firm matches. For some rows the clone size is stated as once, few or many, or as a class when expanded; others skip it.

TRBV6-4	NA	TRBJ2-1	TRBD2	CASSETSGRKYEQFF	TGTGCCAGCAGTGAGACTAGCGGGAGAAAGTATGAGCAGTTCTTC
TRBV30	NA	TRBJ1-5	NA	CAWTPGGSGPQHF	TGTGCCTGGACCCCCGGGGGGTCAGGGCCCCAGCATTTT
TRBV12-3/TRBV12-4	few	TRBJ1-1	TRBD1	CASSHRGGTEAFF	TGTGCCAGCAGCCACAGGGGAGGAACTGAAGCTTTCTTT
TRBV7-8	NA	TRBJ2-3	TRBD1	CASSLNRGRSDTQYF	TGTGCCAGCAGCTTGAACAGGGGGCGGTCAGATACGCAGTATTTT
TRBV6-5	few	TRBJ1-1	NA	CASSYSGQGPITEAFF	TGTGCCAGCAGTTACTCGGGGCAGGGACCCATCACTGAAGCTTTCTTT
TRBV7-2	few	TRBJ2-7	NA	CASRIGGGTGYEQYF	TGTGCCAGCAGGATCGGGGGAGGTACGGGCTACGAGCAGTACTTC
TRBV6-2/TRBV6-3	NA	TRBJ2-7	TRBD2	CASTLAGGPRSSYEQYF	TGTGCCAGTACTTTGGCGGGAGGGCCGAGGAGCTCCTACGAGCAGTACTTC
TRBV5-1	NA	TRBJ1-1	NA	CASSLGQRGTEAFF	TGCGCCAGCAGCTTGGGACAGAGGGGCACTGAAGCTTTCTTT
TRBV4-2	few	TRBJ2-1	NA	CASRPRGEDEQFF	TGTGCCAGCAGGCCCCGTGGGGAGGATGAGCAGTTCTTC
TRBV7-9	NA	TRBJ1-1	NA	CASSRMWRGNTEAFF	TGTGCCAGCAGCCGAATGTGGAGGGGGAACACTGAAGCTTTCTTT
TRBV5-1	few	TRBJ2-2	NA	CASSFDGELFF	TGCGCCAGCAGCTTCGACGGGGAGCTGTTTTTT
TRBV7-2	NA	TRBJ1-1	TRBD1	CASSLEGALGTEAFF	TGTGCCAGCAGCTTAGAGGGGGCGCTTGGAACTGAAGCTTTCTTT
TRBV6-5	NA	TRBJ2-1	TRBD2	CASSPLAGGRDEQFF	TGTGCCAGCAGCCCACTAGCGGGGGGGCGAGATGAGCAGTTCTTC
TRBV18	NA	TRBJ1-1	NA	CASSPASGPNTEAFF	TGTGCCAGCTCACCCGCATCGGGGCCGAACACTGAAGCTTTCTTT
TRBV5-1	NA	TRBJ2-3	TRBD1	CASSSTGFPDTQYF	TGCGCCAGCAGCTCGACAGGGTTCCCAGATACGCAGTATTTT
TRBV2	NA	TRBJ1-1	TRBD1	CARNRGAMNTEAFF	TGTGCCAGGAACAGGGGGGCTATGAACACTGAAGCTTTCTTT
TRBV6-5	many	TRBJ2-1	TRBD1	CASSGTGGSYNEQFF	TGTGCCAGCAGTGGAACAGGGGGGTCCTACAATGAGCAGTTCTTC
TRBV6-5	NA	TRBJ1-2	NA	CASRSGPVNYGYTF	TGTGCCAGCAGATCGGGACCGGTGAACTATGGCTACACCTTC
TRBV4-3	NA	TRBJ2-7	NA	CASSQILAASYEQYF	TGCGCCAGCAGCCAGATACTAGCAGCCTCCTACGAGCAGTACTTC
TRBV20-1	NA	TRBJ2-7	TRBD1	CSAAGTGAYEQYF	TGCAGTGCGGCCGGGACAGGGGCCTACGAGCAGTACTTC
TRBV15	NA	TRBJ2-1	TRBD1	CATSGGQGSNNEQFF	TGTGCCACCAGCGGCGGACAGGGGAGCAACAATGAGCAGTTCTTC
TRBV5-1	few	TRBJ1-2	TRBD1	CASSMTGDYGYTF	TGCGCCAGCAGTATGACAGGGGACTATGGCTACACCTTC